This entry lists 26 T cell receptor beta chains sequenced from one sample in a study of shared clonotypes between healthy human individuals. Naive-designated CD8 cells lacked CD45RO, were positively enriched for CCR7, and omitted terminally differentiated effector memory CD45RA+ cells. Only in-frame clones appear in the TCRdb table, and some are missing; sequencing was by immunoSEQ multiplex PCR. The repertoire consists of roughly 810,000 clones, with roughly 96% occurring once and the leading ten covering approximately 0.2%. The sequenced sample consisted of naive CD8+ T cells sorted from blood. The receptors come from a man between 25 and 39 years old in good health.

The chain links TRBV14 to TRBJ2-7; 7 positions agree with TRBD1. The ends lost 2 bases at V and 5 bases at J; junction bases unmatched: 3. Per the germline V gene, CDR1 is SGHDN and CDR2 is FVKESK. This CDR3 spans 13 amino acids. The CDR3 sequence is CASSQYTGDEQYF. The CDR3 DNA follows: TGTGCCAGCAGCCAATACACAGGGGACGAGCAGTACTTC. The entire variable domain, with the rest obtained from reference TRBV14 and TRBJ2-7, is as follows: EAGVTQFPSHSVIEKGQTVTLRCDPISGHDNLYWYRRVMGKEIKFLLHFVKESKQDESGMPNNRFLAERTGGTYSTLKVQPAELEDSGVYFCASSQYTGDEQYFGPGTRLTVT.

This chain joins TRBV2 and TRBJ2-7, with a possible D match to TRBD1 (6 bases). CDR1 is SNHLY and CDR2 is FYNNEI in the germline V gene. CDR3 length: 11 amino acids. Trimming stripped 9 bases from V and 5 bases from J, with 11 bases between. Written as DNA, the CDR3 is TGTGCCAGACGACAGGTCAACGAGCAGTACTTC. This translates into CARRQVNEQYF.

This clone was recorded once. V and J are TRBV14 and TRBJ2-7; TRBD2 aligns across 7 bases. The germline CDR1 and CDR2 sequences are SGHDN and FVKESK. V shed 3 bases and J 7 bases; nucleotides not matched to a gene: 3. The CDR3 length is 12 residues. In nucleotides, the CDR3 is TGTGCCAGCAGCCAGGGGGGACTAGAGCAGTACTTC. This encodes CASSQGGLEQYF.

Turning to this clone: The same CDR3 is also encoded by other DNA sequences in this sample. The rearrangement joins TRBV7-9 to TRBJ2-2; D not certain. Germline CDR1 and CDR2: SEHNR and FQNEAQ (reference sequence). Between the trimmed V and J ends, which lost 5 bases and 7 bases, there was a span of 5 bases. The CDR3 is 11 amino acids. CDR3 residues: CASSLSGELFF. The CDR3 DNA is TGTGCCAGCAGCCTTAGCGGGGAGCTGTTTTTT.

The chain carries TRBV28 and TRBJ2-7; D unresolved. The CDR3 has 11 amino acids. The germline V gene encodes CDR1 MDHEN and CDR2 SYDVKM. V gave up 5 bases and J gave up 3 bases, with 5 bases separating them. The CDR3, as DNA: TGTGCCAGCAGTGAACACTACGAGCAGTACTTC. This sequence encodes CASSEHYEQYF. The entire variable domain, with the rest obtained from reference TRBV28 and TRBJ2-7, is as follows: DVKVTQSSRYLVKRTGEKVFLECVQDMDHENMFWYRQDPGLGLRLIYFSYDVKMKEKGDIPEGYSVSREKKERFSLILESASTNQTSMYLCASSEHYEQYFGPGTRLTVT.

The chain couples TRBV30 to TRBJ2-5; D might be TRBD1 (6 bases). The CDR3 has 14 residues. Germline V CDR1 and CDR2: GTSNPN, SVGIG (reference sequence). The germline V and J ends were trimmed by 1 base and 3 bases, with 12 bases remaining between them. The CDR3 loop reads CAWSETRTEETQYF. As DNA, the CDR3 is TGTGCCTGGAGTGAAACCCGGACAGAAGAGACCCAGTACTTC.

The rearrangement uses TRBV13 and TRBJ2-7, with a possible D match to TRBD2 (6 bases). The CDR3 covers 13 residues. Trimming left V 4 bases short and J 3 bases short, with 10 bases between. The germline V gene has CDR1 PRHDT and CDR2 FYEKMQ (reference sequence). The CDR3 loop is CASSSSESYEQYF. The CDR3 DNA sequence: TGTGCCAGCAGCTCTAGCGAAAGCTACGAGCAGTACTTC.

This clone was observed once. This rearrangement joins TRBV7-9 to TRBJ2-2; tentatively, D is TRBD1 or TRBD2 (8 bases each). Germline V gives CDR1 SEHNR, CDR2 FQNEAQ (reference sequence). Trimming left V 7 bases short and J 3 bases short, with 18 bases between. This CDR3 has 16 residues. The CDR3 loop is CASTSGQQGDTGELFF. DNA of the CDR3: TGTGCCAGCACTAGCGGGCAACAGGGGGACACCGGGGAGCTGTTTTTT.

The genes are TRBV7-2 and TRBJ1-5; D unresolved. CDR3 length: 14 residues. V lost 5 bases, J lost 2 bases, and 10 bases lay in between. Germline V gene lookup returns CDR1 SGHTA and CDR2 FQGNSA. The CDR3: CASSINGRNQPQHF. For the CDR3, the DNA is TGTGCCAGCAGCATAAATGGTCGCAATCAGCCCCAGCATTTT.

Turning to this clone: Other DNA sequences in the sample encode the same CDR3. The chain joins TRBV5-4 to TRBJ2-7, with D perhaps TRBD1 (7 bases). Per the germline V gene, CDR1 is SGHNT and CDR2 is YYREEE (reference sequence). The CDR3 is 14 residues long. The V gene lost 4 bases and the J gene lost 0 bases, with 11 bases spanning the gap. CDR3 nucleotide sequence: TGTGCCAGCAGCCCTCAGGGGGGCTCCTACGAGCAGTACTTC. Its protein is CASSPQGGSYEQYF. The complete variable domain, with remaining parts taken from reference TRBV5-4 and TRBJ2-7, reads ETGVTQSPTHLIKTRGQQVTLRCSSQSGHNTVSWYQQALGQGPQFIFQYYREEENGRGNFPPRFSGLQFPNYSSELNVNALELDDSALYLCASSPQGGSYEQYFGPGTRLTVT.

This chain joins TRBV29-1 and TRBJ2-7; D may correspond to TRBD1 or TRBD2 (7 bases each). The CDR3 loop spans 14 amino acids. The ends were cut back, 1 base at V and 4 bases at J, with 14 bases in the middle. CDR1 SQVTM and CDR2 ANQGSEA come from the germline V gene. CDR3 in amino acids: CSVEGRGGTYEQYF. CDR3 nucleotides: TGCAGCGTTGAAGGCAGGGGGGGGACTTACGAGCAGTACTTC.

The chain links TRBV25-1 to TRBJ2-2; D is unresolved. CDR3 length equals 13 residues. Germline loops: CDR1 MGHDK, CDR2 SYGVNS. Trimming cost V 5 bases and J 1 base, with 5 bases left between them. The chain's CDR3 is CASSLQNTGELFF. The CDR3 DNA reads TGTGCCAGCAGTTTGCAGAACACCGGGGAGCTGTTTTTT.

The genes are TRBV21-1 and TRBJ2-1; the D segment call TRBD2 is taken from the table without a DNA check. TRBV21-1 is shown as a pseudogene. The CDR3 has 21 amino acids. The CDR3 spells CASSPRVGPAKPNPGYNEQFF. As DNA, the CDR3 is TGTGCCAGCAGCCCCCGGGTAGGACCTGCGAAACCCAACCCGGGGTACAATGAGCAGTTCTTC.

The sample holds one count of this clone. This specimen includes other DNA sequences encoding the same CDR3. The V gene is TRBV11-2, the J gene TRBJ2-2; unclear D gene. The CDR3 totals 14 residues. The germline V gene has CDR1 SGHAT and CDR2 FQNNGV. V dropped 1 base and J dropped 2 bases, with 5 bases sitting between them. CDR3 sequence: CASSLGPNTGELFF. CDR3 coding DNA: TGTGCCAGCAGCTTAGGGCCAAACACCGGGGAGCTGTTTTTT.

This sequence joins TRBV11-2 and TRBJ2-1; the match to TRBD2 covers 11 bases. The CDR3 is made up of 17 amino acids. CDR1 is SGHAT, CDR2 FQNNGV, per germline. Trimming removed 1 base from V and 10 bases from J; junction bases left unmatched: 12. CDR3 DNA: TGTGCCAGCAGCTTAGTCTTGCTTGGACTAGCGGGTGAGGAGCAGTTCTTC. It specifies CASSLVLLGLAGEEQFF.

CDR3 sequence: CSVDRTVHDSYGYTF. The CDR3 DNA follows: TGCAGCGTTGACAGGACGGTTCACGATTCTTATGGCTACACCTTC. This chain uses TRBV29-1 with TRBJ1-2; unclear D gene. Germline V gene sequence: CDR1 SQVTM, CDR2 ANQGSEA. The length of the CDR3 is 15 residues. With 3 bases removed from V and 5 bases from J, the gap between germline ends came to 19 bases.

The genes are TRBV4-1 and TRBJ1-2, with 10 positions matching TRBD1. The CDR3 contains 15 residues. The ends lost 6 bases at V and 3 bases at J; junction bases unmatched: 7. Germline loops: CDR1 MGHRA, CDR2 YSYEKL. The CDR3 DNA sequence: TGCGCCAGCAGACATACCGGGACAGGGGACTATGGCTACACCTTC. This codes for CASRHTGTGDYGYTF.

This clone occurred once. The J gene is TRBJ2-1, the V gene TRBV4-1, with a possible D match to TRBD2 (6 bases). The V end lost 3 bases, the J end lost 8 bases, and 11 bases lay between the germline ends. This CDR3 spans 13 amino acids. Germline V CDR1 and CDR2: MGHRA, YSYEKL. For the CDR3, the DNA is TGCGCCAGCAGCCAGGACTATTTTTATGAGCAGTTCTTC. Protein sequence: CASSQDYFYEQFF.

The chain has TRBV13 and TRBJ1-1; D is unresolved. V was trimmed by 5 bases and J by 1 base, leaving 8 bases between them. The CDR3 sequence is 13 residues long. Germline CDR1 PRHDT, CDR2 FYEKMQ (reference sequence). CDR3 sequence: CASSLLQNTEAFF. The CDR3 nucleotides read TGTGCCAGCAGCCTATTACAGAACACTGAAGCTTTCTTT.

This chain links TRBV19 with TRBJ2-7; TRBD2 might be the D (5 bases). V was trimmed by 2 bases and J by 4 bases, leaving 12 bases between them. The germline V gene has CDR1 LNHDA and CDR2 SQIVND (reference sequence). This CDR3 is 14 amino acids long. The CDR3 nucleotides read TGTGCCAGTAGTATAAGTGGTAGACTATACGAGCAGTACTTC. The encoded protein is CASSISGRLYEQYF.

This clone was recorded only once. The V call is TRBV9, the J call TRBJ1-1; D is unclear. Germline V gene sequence: CDR1 SGDLS, CDR2 YYNGEE. Trimming took 3 bases from V and 3 from J, leaving 3 bases between them. The CDR3 spans 11 residues. Here the CDR3 DNA reads TGTGCCAGCAGCGGCGACACTGAAGCTTTCTTT. As protein: CASSGDTEAFF.

The genes are TRBV7-2 and TRBJ2-3, with D unresolved. The V gene's germline CDR1 is SGHTA and CDR2 FQGNSA. V was pared by 7 bases and J by 0 bases, with 8 bases between. CDR3 length equals 13 residues. In nucleotides, the CDR3 is TGTGCCAGCACCGACCAGAGCACAGATACGCAGTATTTT. Translated: CASTDQSTDTQYF.

CDR3 in amino acids: CASSLLGREETQYF. In DNA, the CDR3 is TGCGCCAGCAGCTTACTCGGTCGGGAAGAGACCCAGTACTTC. The chain couples TRBV5-1 to TRBJ2-5; no clear D. V lost 2 bases and J 3 bases, leaving 11 bases between the germline ends. The CDR3 totals 14 residues. Germline CDR1 reads SGHRS; CDR2 reads YFSETQ.

This clone has a single count. The chain carries TRBV11-2 and TRBJ2-1; TRBD1 might be the D (5 bases). Germline CDR1 is SGHAT and CDR2 is FQNNGV. Trimming removed 5 bases from V and 7 bases from J, with 18 bases in between. The CDR3 covers 15 residues. The CDR3 sequence is CASSHPRVGANEQFF. The DNA for the CDR3 is TGTGCCAGCAGCCACCCCCGGGTAGGGGCAAATGAGCAGTTCTTC.

The chain has TRBV18 and TRBJ1-2, with 9 bases matching TRBD1. The CDR3 loop spans 17 amino acids. Germline lookup yields CDR1 KGHSH and CDR2 LQKENI. V was pared by 2 bases and J by 3 bases, with 10 bases of the junction left unmatched. The CDR3 DNA reads as TGTGCCAGCTCACCAAGGCCGGGGACAGGGAGTGACTATGGCTACACCTTC. It codes for CASSPRPGTGSDYGYTF.

V and J are TRBV28 and TRBJ1-2; 8 bases align to TRBD1. The germline gives CDR1 MDHEN, CDR2 SYDVKM. The CDR3 extends over 15 amino acids. V shed 1 base, J shed 6 bases, and the junction held 7 bases outside the gene matches. CDR3 nucleotides: TGTGCCAGCAGTTTATTCTCGGACAGGGCGCATGGCTACACCTTC. It yields the protein CASSLFSDRAHGYTF.